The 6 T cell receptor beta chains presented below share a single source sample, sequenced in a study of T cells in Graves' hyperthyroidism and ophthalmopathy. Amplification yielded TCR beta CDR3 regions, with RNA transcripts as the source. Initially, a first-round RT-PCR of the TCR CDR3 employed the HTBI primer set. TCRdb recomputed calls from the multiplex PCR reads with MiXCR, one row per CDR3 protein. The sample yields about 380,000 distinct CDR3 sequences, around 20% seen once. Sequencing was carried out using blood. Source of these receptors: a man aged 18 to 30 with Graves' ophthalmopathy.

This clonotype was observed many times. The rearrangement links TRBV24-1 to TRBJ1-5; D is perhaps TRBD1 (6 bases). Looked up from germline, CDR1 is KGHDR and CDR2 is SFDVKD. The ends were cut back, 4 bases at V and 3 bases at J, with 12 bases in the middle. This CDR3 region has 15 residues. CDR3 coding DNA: TGTGCCACCAGTGACCCCGACAGGCCCAATCAGCCCCAGCATTTT. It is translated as CATSDPDRPNQPQHF.

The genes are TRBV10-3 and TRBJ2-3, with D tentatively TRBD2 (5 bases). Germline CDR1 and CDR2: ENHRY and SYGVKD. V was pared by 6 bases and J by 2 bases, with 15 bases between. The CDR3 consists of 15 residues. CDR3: CAIRSGVQPTDTQYF. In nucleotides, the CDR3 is TGTGCCATCAGGAGCGGCGTGCAGCCCACAGATACGCAGTATTTT.

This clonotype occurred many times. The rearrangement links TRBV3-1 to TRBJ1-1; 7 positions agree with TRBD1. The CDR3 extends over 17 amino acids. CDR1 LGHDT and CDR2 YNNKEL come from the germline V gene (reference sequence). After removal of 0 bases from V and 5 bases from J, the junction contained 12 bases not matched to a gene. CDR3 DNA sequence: TGTGCCAGCAGCCAAGATCCGTCCCTGACAGGGACGACTGAAGCTTTCTTT. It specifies CASSQDPSLTGTTEAFF. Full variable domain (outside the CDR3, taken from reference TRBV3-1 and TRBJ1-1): DTAVSQTPKYLVTQMGNDKSIKCEQNLGHDTMYWYKQDSKKFLKIMFSYNNKELIINETVPNRFSPKSPDKAHLNLHINSLELGDSAVYFCASSQDPSLTGTTEAFFGQGTRLTVV.

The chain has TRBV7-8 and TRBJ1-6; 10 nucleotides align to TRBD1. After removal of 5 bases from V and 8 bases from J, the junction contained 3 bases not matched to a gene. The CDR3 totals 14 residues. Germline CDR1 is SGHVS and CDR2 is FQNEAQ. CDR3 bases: TGTGCCAGCAGCGGACAGGGGGGGTATTCACCCCTCCACTTT. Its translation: CASSGQGGYSPLHF.

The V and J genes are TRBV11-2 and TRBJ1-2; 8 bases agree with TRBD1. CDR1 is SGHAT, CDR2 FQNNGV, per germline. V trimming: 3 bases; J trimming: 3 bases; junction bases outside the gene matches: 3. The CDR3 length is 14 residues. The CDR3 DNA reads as TGTGCCAGCAGCTTCACAGGGGGAGACTATGGCTACACCTTC. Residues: CASSFTGGDYGYTF.

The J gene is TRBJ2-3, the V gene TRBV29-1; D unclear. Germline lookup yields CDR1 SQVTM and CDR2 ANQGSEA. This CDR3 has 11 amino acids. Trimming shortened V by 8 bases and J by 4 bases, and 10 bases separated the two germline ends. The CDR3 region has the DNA TGCAGCTTTCTGTTGGCAGATACGCAGTATTTT. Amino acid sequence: CSFLLADTQYF.